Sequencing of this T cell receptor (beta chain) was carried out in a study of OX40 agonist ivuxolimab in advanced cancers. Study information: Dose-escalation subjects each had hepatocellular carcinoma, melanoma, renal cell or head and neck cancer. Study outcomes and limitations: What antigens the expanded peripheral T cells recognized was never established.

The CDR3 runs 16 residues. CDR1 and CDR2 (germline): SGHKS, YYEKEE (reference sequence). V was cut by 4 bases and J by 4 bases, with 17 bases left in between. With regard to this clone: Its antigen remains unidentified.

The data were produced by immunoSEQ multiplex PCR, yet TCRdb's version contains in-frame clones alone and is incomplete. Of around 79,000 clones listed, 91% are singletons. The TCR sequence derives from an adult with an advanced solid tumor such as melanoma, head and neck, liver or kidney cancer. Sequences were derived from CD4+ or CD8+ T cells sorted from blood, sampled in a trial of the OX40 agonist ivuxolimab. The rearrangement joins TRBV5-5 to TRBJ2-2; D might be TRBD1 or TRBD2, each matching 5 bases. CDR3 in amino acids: CASSPVGEIFTGELFF. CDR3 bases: TGTGCCAGCAGCCCCGTAGGGGAGATATTCACCGGGGAGCTGTTTTTT.